What follows are 29 T cell receptor beta chains derived from one specimen sequenced in a study of T cells in Graves' hyperthyroidism and ophthalmopathy. Authors of the study amplified TCR beta CDR3 regions from RNA transcripts. TCR CDR3 underwent first-round RT-PCR with the HTBI primer set. TCRdb itself ran the multiplex PCR reads through MiXCR, one entry per CDR3 protein. Among fewer than 550,000 distinct CDR3 sequences listed, about a sixth were seen once. Sequenced: blood. The receptors derive from a woman between 18 and 29 years old with Graves' hyperthyroidism.

This clonotype was seen more than once but under ten times. The rearrangement links TRBV7-9 to TRBJ2-3; 9 bases align to TRBD2. The CDR3 is 14 residues long. The germline V gene encodes CDR1 SEHNR and CDR2 FQNEAQ (reference sequence). The V and J ends lost 3 bases and 5 bases, in that order; junction bases with no gene match: 3. The CDR3 spells CASSFGGRGDTQYF. CDR3 in DNA: TGTGCCAGCAGCTTCGGCGGGAGGGGAGATACGCAGTATTTT.

This clonotype was counted a few times. This chain uses TRBV5-4 with TRBJ1-6, with a tentative D call TRBD1 (6 bases). Trimming removed 1 base at V and 7 bases at J, with 9 bases between. The CDR3 runs 14 residues. Per germline, CDR1 SGHNT and CDR2 YYREEE (reference sequence). CDR3 sequence (DNA): TGTGCCAGCAGCTTGTTTCAGGGGAATTCACCCCTCCACTTT. Residues: CASSLFQGNSPLHF.

Comments on this clonotype: This may stem from a read error, because a much larger clone lies one nucleotide away. The chain has TRBV19 and TRBJ2-3, with TRBD2 matching 7 bases. Per the germline V gene, CDR1 is LNHDA and CDR2 is SQIVND (reference sequence). The CDR3 totals 14 residues. J gave up 9 bases and V 7 bases, and 13 bases lay outside the gene matches. The CDR3 bases are TGTGCCAGTAAGCCGAGGGGAGGGCTAGAGACGCAGTATTTT. Translating it yields CASKPRGGLETQYF. Combining the CDR3 with reference TRBV19 and TRBJ2-3 gives the whole variable domain DGGITQSPKYLFRKEGQNVTLSCEQNLNHDAMYWYRQDPGQGLRLIYYSQIVNDFQKGDIAEGYSVSREKKESFPLTVTSAQKNPTAFYLCASKPRGGLETQYFGPGTRLTVL.

There are many counts of this clonotype. This chain links TRBV12-5 with TRBJ2-2; either TRBD1 or TRBD2 may supply D (5 bases each). Germline lookup yields CDR1 LGHNT and CDR2 FRNRAP. This CDR3 has 17 amino acids. The V and J ends lost 5 bases and 0 bases respectively, with 16 bases between them. The CDR3 nucleotides are TGTGCTAGTGGTAACCCCCCCAGGGAGCCGAACACCGGGGAGCTGTTTTTT. Amino acid sequence: CASGNPPREPNTGELFF.

This clonotype was found many times. V and J are TRBV27 and TRBJ1-6; D remains ambiguous. In germline, CDR1 is MNHEY, CDR2 SMNVEV (reference sequence). The CDR3 extends over 18 amino acids. V lost 2 bases and J lost 7, with 21 bases in between. The CDR3 DNA is TGTGCCAGCAGTTTAGGCGGATTACTGGCGATTCGAAATTCACCCCTCCACTTT. Translation: CASSLGGLLAIRNSPLHF.

This clonotype was seen ten or more times. The J gene is TRBJ2-5, the V gene TRBV10-3, with 10 bases aligning to TRBD1. Looked up from germline, CDR1 is ENHRY and CDR2 is SYGVKD. The J segment lost 4 bases and the V segment lost 2 bases, leaving 13 bases of the junction unmatched. The CDR3 runs 18 residues. CDR3: CAISEGPPGQGGRETQYF. The CDR3 nucleotides are TGTGCCATCAGTGAGGGGCCTCCAGGACAGGGGGGGCGAGAGACCCAGTACTTC.

This clonotype was observed at least ten times. This rearrangement joins TRBV7-8 to TRBJ1-1, with TRBD1 matching over 8 bases. With V trimmed by 4 bases and J by 0 bases, 4 bases remained unmatched. Germline-derived CDR1 and CDR2 are SGHVS and FQNEAQ. The CDR3 runs 15 residues. DNA for the CDR3: TGTGCCAGCAGCTCAGGACAGGGTCTGAACACTGAAGCTTTCTTT. Amino acids: CASSSGQGLNTEAFF.

This clonotype has a handful of counts. This chain links TRBV3-1 with TRBJ2-7; either TRBD1 or TRBD2 may fit D (5 bases each). Germline V lookup: CDR1 LGHDT, CDR2 YNNKEL (reference sequence). The CDR3 is made up of 14 amino acids. V lost 0 bases, J lost 7 bases, and 13 bases lay in between. The CDR3 loop reads CASSQDRLWGEQYF. The CDR3 DNA sequence: TGTGCCAGCAGCCAAGACCGGCTTTGGGGGGAGCAGTACTTC.

This clonotype was counted a few times. The chain carries TRBV3-1 and TRBJ1-4, with a weak D call TRBD1 (5 bases). The CDR3 is made up of 15 amino acids. V was cut by 2 bases and J by 3 bases, with 10 bases left in between. The V gene's germline CDR1 is LGHDT and CDR2 YNNKEL (reference sequence). The CDR3 region is CASSQFEGANEKLFF. CDR3 DNA sequence: TGTGCCAGCAGCCAATTTGAAGGGGCTAATGAAAAACTGTTTTTT.

The chain is built from TRBV6-1 and TRBJ2-5, with unresolved D. The V end lost 10 bases, the J end lost 9 bases, and 9 bases lay between the germline ends. Germline lookup yields CDR1 MNHNS and CDR2 SASEGT. The CDR3 runs to 9 residues. CDR3 amino acids: CATLKSQYF. The CDR3 bases are TGTGCCACTTTGAAGTCCCAGTACTTC.

This clonotype occurred many times. The rearrangement links TRBV12-3 or TRBV12-4 to TRBJ1-1; D gene uncertain. The CDR3 has 15 residues. V lost 2 bases, J lost 5 bases, and 15 bases lay in between. CDR3 sequence reads: CASSLRTPRVTEAFF. DNA of the CDR3: TGTGCCAGCAGTTTAAGAACCCCTCGGGTTACTGAAGCTTTCTTT.

This clonotype was seen a handful of times. V usage is TRBV5-4 and J usage is TRBJ1-4; D gene ambiguous. The CDR3 is 15 amino acids. Germline CDR1 SGHNT, CDR2 YYREEE (reference sequence). Deletions cut 4 bases from V and 0 bases from J, with 10 bases between. The CDR3 region has the DNA TGTGCCAGCAGCGCCAGGACCTCAACTAATGAAAAACTGTTTTTT. This translates into CASSARTSTNEKLFF.

The chain employs TRBV20-1 and TRBJ2-3; 10 nucleotides line up with TRBD2. Per germline, CDR1 DFQATT and CDR2 SNEGSKA (reference sequence). The CDR3 has 17 residues. V trimming: 0 bases; J trimming: 4 bases; junction bases outside the gene matches: 10. The CDR3 loop reads CSARDATSGWLADTQYF. CDR3 bases: TGCAGTGCTAGAGACGCGACTAGCGGGTGGTTAGCAGATACGCAGTATTTT.

This clonotype was found many times. The junction departs from germline at one end; a sequencing error may be responsible. The gene calls are TRBV18 and TRBJ1-2; no definite D call. Germline V gives CDR1 KGHSH, CDR2 LQKENI. This CDR3 has 14 residues. The CDR3 here is CASSPPATAYGYTF. The CDR3 nucleotides read TGTGCCAGCTCCCCACCGGCAACGGCCTATGGCTACACCTTC.

CDR3 loop: CASSLGQGVNNEQFF. CDR3 coding DNA: TGTGCCAGCAGCTTAGGGCAGGGAGTAAACAATGAGCAGTTCTTC. The chain is built from TRBV7-2 and TRBJ2-1, with D perhaps TRBD1 or TRBD2 (5 bases each). Germline V gene lookup returns CDR1 SGHTA and CDR2 FQGNSA. The CDR3 is 15 residues long. Trimming took 1 base from V and 5 from J, leaving 12 bases between them. Full variable domain (missing parts from reference TRBV7-2 and TRBJ2-1): GAGVSQSPSNKVTEKGKDVELRCDPISGHTALYWYRQSLGQGLEFLIYFQGNSAPDKSGLPSDRFSAERTGGSVSTLTIQRTQQEDSAVYLCASSLGQGVNNEQFFGPGTRLTVL.

This clonotype was seen many times. This rearrangement joins TRBV20-1 to TRBJ2-3, with a possible D match to TRBD2 (6 bases). CDR1 and CDR2 from the germline V gene are DFQATT and SNEGSKA (reference sequence). Trimming left V 1 base short and J 6 bases short, with 8 bases between. The CDR3 totals 12 residues. The CDR3 DNA is TGCAGTGCTAGAGGTGGGGGGGATACGCAGTATTTT. Amino acids: CSARGGGDTQYF.

This clonotype has a count of ten or more. V gene TRBV5-1 combines with J gene TRBJ2-7, with D maybe TRBD1 (6 bases). V lost 4 bases to trimming and J lost 3 bases, with 11 bases between them. The CDR3 runs 13 residues. Germline V gene sequence: CDR1 SGHRS, CDR2 YFSETQ. CDR3 loop: CASSPTGSYEQYF. DNA of the CDR3: TGCGCCAGCAGCCCCACAGGGAGCTACGAGCAGTACTTC.

The CDR3 loop is CASSKVVGLQQPQHF. CDR3 DNA sequence: TGTGCCAGTAGTAAAGTGGTTGGGCTTCAACAGCCCCAGCATTTT. The V call is TRBV19, the J call TRBJ1-5; no clear D. This CDR3 contains 15 residues. The germline V gene has CDR1 LNHDA and CDR2 SQIVND (reference sequence). V was shortened by 4 bases and J by 7 bases, with 17 bases between the two germline ends.

This clonotype was detected only a few times. The rearrangement uses TRBV7-3 and TRBJ2-3; a possible D gene is TRBD2 (7 bases). From germline, CDR1 is SGHTA and CDR2 FQGTGA. There are 15 residues in the CDR3. V gave up 1 base and J gave up 5 bases, with 13 bases separating them. The chain's CDR3 is CASSLKRGGQDTQYF. DNA of the CDR3: TGTGCCAGCAGCTTAAAAAGGGGGGGCCAAGATACGCAGTATTTT.

This clonotype came up a few times. This rearrangement joins TRBV9 to TRBJ2-7, with TRBD2 matching over 7 bases. Unmatched junction bases numbered 7, after V lost 7 bases and J lost 0 bases. CDR3 length: 14 amino acids. Germline CDR1 is SGDLS and CDR2 is YYNGEE. CDR3 DNA: TGTGCCAGCTGCGGGGGTCTGAGCTCCTACGAGCAGTACTTC. Translating gives CASCGGLSSYEQYF.

This clonotype was observed a handful of times. The CDR3 sequence is CASSMPNRNYEQYF. The CDR3 DNA follows: TGTGCCAGTAGTATGCCGAACAGGAACTACGAGCAGTACTTC. The rearrangement links TRBV19 to TRBJ2-7; weak D call: TRBD1 (5 bases). Germline loops: CDR1 LNHDA, CDR2 SQIVND (reference sequence). V lost 3 bases and J 3 bases, leaving 12 bases between the germline ends. The CDR3 sequence is 14 residues long.

In this sample, this clonotype turned up a few times. The V gene is TRBV20-1, the J gene TRBJ2-5, with a possible D match to TRBD1 (5 bases). Between the trimmed V and J ends, which lost 6 bases and 9 bases, there was a span of 20 bases. Germline CDR1 is DFQATT and CDR2 is SNEGSKA (reference sequence). The CDR3 sequence is 13 residues long. This chain's CDR3 is CSAKGQPSLSQYF. CDR3 in DNA: TGCAGTGCCAAGGGGCAGCCATCTCTTTCCCAGTACTTC.

At least ten counts were recorded for this clonotype. CDR3 loop: CASSSGQGADTQYF. As DNA, the CDR3 is TGCGCCAGCAGCTCCGGACAGGGAGCGGATACGCAGTATTTT. The V gene is TRBV5-1, the J gene TRBJ2-3; 8 nucleotides line up with TRBD1. Germline CDR1 and CDR2: SGHRS and YFSETQ. The ends lost 3 bases at V and 6 bases at J; junction bases unmatched: 6. The CDR3 has 14 amino acids.

This clonotype was found many times. The chain is built from TRBV3-1 and TRBJ2-2; 8 bases align to TRBD2. Trimming took 5 bases from V and 6 from J; bases not matched to a gene: 11. Germline V lookup: CDR1 LGHDT, CDR2 YNNKEL (reference sequence). CDR3 length equals 16 residues. CDR3 sequence reads: CASSWAAGEIAGELFF. The CDR3 bases are TGTGCCAGCAGCTGGGCAGCGGGAGAAATCGCCGGGGAGCTGTTTTTT.

This clonotype was picked up a small number of times. This rearrangement joins TRBV6-8 to TRBJ2-3; no definite D call. Germline-derived CDR1 and CDR2 are MNHGY and SAAAGT. V was pared by 8 bases and J by 6 bases, with 12 bases between. This CDR3 comprises 12 residues. DNA of the CDR3: TGTGCCAGCGGTTCGACGTCGGATACGCAGTATTTT. Amino acids: CASGSTSDTQYF.

This clonotype was seen at least ten times. This chain links TRBV3-1 with TRBJ2-3; TRBD2 matches at 12 bases. Germline CDR1 and CDR2: LGHDT and YNNKEL (reference sequence). Losses at the gene ends were 1 base for V and 8 bases for J; bases not matched to a gene: 4. The CDR3 loop spans 15 amino acids. DNA for the CDR3: TGTGCCAGCAGCCAAGTTTTACTAGCGGGGGGTACGCAGTATTTT. Translated, it gives CASSQVLLAGGTQYF.

This clonotype was picked up a small number of times. The chain is built from TRBV20-1 and TRBJ2-7; 15 bases map to TRBD2. The V segment lost 5 bases and the J segment 1 base; nucleotides outside the gene matches: 9. This CDR3 has 17 amino acids. Germline assignment: CDR1 DFQATT and CDR2 SNEGSKA (reference sequence). The CDR3 sequence is CSARGTSGGPRSYEQYF. DNA of the CDR3: TGCAGTGCTCGCGGGACTAGCGGGGGGCCTCGTTCCTACGAGCAGTACTTC.

The chain combines TRBV5-1 with TRBJ1-5; tentatively, D is TRBD1 (5 bases). The length of the CDR3 is 13 residues. The germline gives CDR1 SGHRS, CDR2 YFSETQ. Trimming removed 4 bases at V and 9 bases at J, with 14 bases between. CDR3 coding DNA: TGCGCCAGCAGCCCCGAAGGGGAACGGCCCCAGCATTTT. This gives the protein CASSPEGERPQHF.

Ten or more counts support this clonotype. V is TRBV30 and J is TRBJ1-1; D may be TRBD1 (5 bases). The germline V and J ends were trimmed by 5 bases and 7 bases, with 14 bases remaining between them. The CDR3 is 12 residues long. CDR1 is GTSNPN and CDR2 is SVGIG in the germline V gene (reference sequence). In DNA form, the CDR3 reads TGTGCCTGGGGGGCGGGGCGGCTTGAAGCTTTCTTT. Translating it yields CAWGAGRLEAFF.